A single sample is the source of the 16 T cell receptor beta chains below, sequenced in a study of T-cell memory formation after mild COVID-19. TCRdb used MiXCR to reprocess the 5' RACE reads, holding one entry per CDR3 protein. The data show about 540,000 distinct CDR3 sequences, roughly 21% seen once. Specimen: PBMCs or a T cell subset sorted from them (not recorded which). Receptor source: an adult woman who had mild COVID-19 (a few samples of this study predate the infection). Cell type and time point are not known.

This clonotype was counted a few times. The V call is TRBV2, the J call TRBJ2-1; D might be TRBD2 (6 bases). The CDR3 is 15 residues long. Trimming took 7 bases from V and 9 from J, leaving 22 bases between them. CDR1 and CDR2 (germline): SNHLY, FYNNEI. The CDR3 DNA is TGTGCCAGCACTACGGGACTGGGGATCTGGGTTGAGCAGTTCTTC. This sequence encodes CASTTGLGIWVEQFF.

J is TRBJ2-1 and V is TRBV11-2; D is ambiguous. The CDR3 covers 12 residues. Trimming left V 5 bases short and J 9 bases short, with 11 bases between. Germline loops: CDR1 SGHAT, CDR2 FQNNGV. The CDR3 DNA reads as TGTGCCAGCAGCCCGACCCCGGGTGAGCAGTTCTTC. Its translation is CASSPTPGEQFF.

The sample holds many counts of this clonotype. The genes are TRBV7-9 and TRBJ2-7; D ambiguous. The CDR3 loop spans 11 amino acids. CDR1 and CDR2 (germline): SEHNR, FQNEAQ (reference sequence). V shed 3 bases and J shed 6 bases, with 6 bases lying between them. CDR3 region: CASSFASEQYF. CDR3 DNA: TGTGCCAGCAGCTTCGCTAGCGAGCAGTACTTC.

V is TRBV27 and J is TRBJ2-1; 13 nucleotides agree with TRBD2. V shed 8 bases and J 3 bases; nucleotides not matched to a gene: 10. CDR1 and CDR2 (germline): MNHEY, SMNVEV (reference sequence). This CDR3 is 17 amino acids long. The CDR3, as DNA: TGTGCCAGCTCTCGGACTAGCGGGAGTCTAATCTACAATGAGCAGTTCTTC. Amino acid sequence: CASSRTSGSLIYNEQFF.

Only a few counts were recorded for this clonotype. The J gene is TRBJ2-7, the V gene TRBV7-9; perhaps D is TRBD1 or TRBD2 (5 bases each). V was shortened by 5 bases and J by 1 base, with 15 bases between the two germline ends. Germline V lookup: CDR1 SEHNR, CDR2 FQNEAQ (reference sequence). This CDR3 comprises 15 residues. The CDR3 protein is CASSPQGVGSYEQYF. The DNA for the CDR3 is TGTGCCAGCAGCCCCCAGGGAGTAGGGTCCTACGAGCAGTACTTC.

This clonotype was counted only a few times. The chain joins TRBV10-3 to TRBJ1-1; tentatively, D is TRBD1 (6 bases). V shed 4 bases and J shed 1 base, with 13 bases lying between them. This CDR3 is built from 15 residues. The germline V gene encodes CDR1 ENHRY and CDR2 SYGVKD. The CDR3 sequence is CAISGLETGNTEAFF. The CDR3 DNA follows: TGTGCCATCAGTGGTTTGGAGACAGGGAACACTGAAGCTTTCTTT.

The J gene is TRBJ2-5, the V gene TRBV12-3 or TRBV12-4; D not certain. V was shortened by 3 bases and J by 2 bases, with 10 bases between the two germline ends. This CDR3 region has 14 residues. CDR3 DNA sequence: TGTGCCAGCAGTTTTCATGCTAATCAAGAGACCCAGTACTTC. This sequence encodes CASSFHANQETQYF.

J is TRBJ2-3 and V is TRBV14; maybe TRBD2 (6 bases). CDR1 and CDR2 (germline): SGHDN, FVKESK. The V and J ends lost 3 bases and 2 bases respectively, with 12 bases between them. The CDR3 has 15 residues. Here the CDR3 reads CASSHELANTDTQYF. The CDR3 coding sequence is TGTGCCAGCAGCCACGAACTAGCAAACACAGATACGCAGTATTTT.

This chain joins TRBV5-1 and TRBJ2-1; 7 bases are a match to TRBD2. V shed 4 bases and J 4 bases; nucleotides not matched to a gene: 5. The germline V gene encodes CDR1 SGHRS and CDR2 YFSETQ. This CDR3 has 14 amino acids. The CDR3 DNA sequence: TGCGCCAGCAGCGGGGGGGGACCTTACAATGAGCAGTTCTTC. It is translated as CASSGGGPYNEQFF.

In this sample, this clonotype turned up a few times. The rearrangement links TRBV5-1 to TRBJ2-1; TRBD1 might be the D (6 bases). The CDR3 has 16 amino acids. Germline-derived CDR1 and CDR2 are SGHRS and YFSETQ. Trimming shortened V by 3 bases and J by 2 bases, and 15 bases separated the two germline ends. The CDR3 nucleotides are TGCGCCAGCAGCTCGGGATTACAGGGACCCTACAATGAGCAGTTCTTC. This encodes CASSSGLQGPYNEQFF.

There are a few counts of this clonotype. This sequence joins TRBV7-9 and TRBJ2-6; weak D call: TRBD1 (6 bases). CDR1 is SEHNR, CDR2 FQNEAQ, per germline (reference sequence). Trimming pared 6 bases from V and 8 bases from J, leaving 17 bases between. The CDR3 has 15 residues. This CDR3 is CASSPGAYLPNVLTF. CDR3 nucleotide sequence: TGTGCCAGCAGTCCAGGGGCCTACCTGCCCAACGTCCTGACTTTC.

The rearrangement joins TRBV5-1 to TRBJ2-2; 10 bases are a match to TRBD1. The CDR3 has 18 residues. Germline CDR1 SGHRS, CDR2 YFSETQ. Trimming took 5 bases from V and 4 from J; bases not matched to a gene: 14. This CDR3 reads CASSPGTGALRGTGELFF. The CDR3 DNA reads as TGCGCCAGCAGTCCCGGGACAGGGGCTTTAAGGGGCACCGGGGAGCTGTTTTTT.

The genes are TRBV7-9 and TRBJ2-2; D possibly uses TRBD1 or TRBD2 (6 bases each). Trimming left V 6 bases short and J 1 base short, with 15 bases between. The V gene's germline CDR1 is SEHNR and CDR2 FQNEAQ (reference sequence). The CDR3 totals 16 residues. The DNA of the CDR3 is TGTGCCAGCAGGCCTCAACAGGGAGGGAACACCGGGGAGCTGTTTTTT. It is translated as CASRPQQGGNTGELFF.

This clonotype was observed a handful of times. The chain carries TRBV4-2 and TRBJ2-7, with 7 bases that match TRBD1. This CDR3 contains 17 residues. The J segment lost 3 bases and the V segment lost 1 base, leaving 12 bases of the junction unmatched. Germline lookup yields CDR1 LGHNA and CDR2 YNFKEQ. CDR3 in DNA: TGTGCCAGCAGCCAAGTCACCCCCGGGACAGACTTCTACGAGCAGTACTTC. This sequence encodes CASSQVTPGTDFYEQYF.

There are a few counts of this clonotype. The genes are TRBV7-9 and TRBJ1-1; D not certain. CDR1 SEHNR and CDR2 FQNEAQ come from the germline V gene (reference sequence). CDR3 length equals 15 residues. The V and J ends lost 5 bases and 4 bases respectively, with 17 bases between them. For the CDR3, the DNA is TGTGCCAGCAGCCGGTCTACGGGGAGGAGCACTGAAGCTTTCTTT. Amino acid sequence: CASSRSTGRSTEAFF.

The V and J genes are TRBV10-3 and TRBJ2-3; 7 nucleotides match TRBD2. The V and J ends lost 2 bases and 6 bases, in that order; junction bases with no gene match: 11. This CDR3 is built from 16 residues. Germline CDR1 and CDR2: ENHRY and SYGVKD. The CDR3 loop is CAISEPGLGLADTQYF. The CDR3 DNA reads TGTGCCATCAGTGAGCCCGGACTAGGTCTGGCGGATACGCAGTATTTT.